These T cell receptor beta chains were read from a single sample in a study of Ad26.COV2.S vaccination and SARS-CoV-2 variants. Assay used: immunoSEQ multiplex PCR; TCRdb lists only in-frame clones, some missing. Altogether over 350,000 clones are present, less than 90% being singletons, with the ten largest covering roughly 3%. The sequenced sample was peripheral blood, obtained in a trial of Ad26.COV2.S vaccine versus placebo. The receptors come from a person between 18 and 65 years old who received the Ad26.COV2.S COVID-19 vaccine or a placebo. CDR3s include the opening cysteine and the closing phenylalanine or tryptophan. The order of the fields is V gene, J gene, D gene, CDR3 protein, CDR3 DNA. A D gene is named only where the DNA matches it firmly.

TRBV5-4	TRBJ2-5	-	CASSFLPLETQYF	TGTGCCAGCAGCTTCCTGCCCCTCGAGACCCAGTACTTC
TRBV30	TRBJ2-4	-	CAWSVVGWRYIQYF	TGTGCCTGGAGTGTGGTAGGGTGGAGGTACATTCAGTACTTC
TRBV11-2	TRBJ2-1	-	CASTYEVSAGEQFF	TGTGCCAGCACCTACGAGGTGTCAGCGGGTGAGCAGTTCTTC
TRBV14	TRBJ1-2	-	CASSQDRAREPYGYTF	TGTGCCAGCAGCCAAGATCGTGCCAGGGAACCATATGGCTACACCTTC
TRBV5-4	TRBJ1-1	TRBD1	CASSSGQGATEAFF	TGTGCCAGCAGCTCGGGACAGGGTGCCACTGAAGCTTTCTTT
TRBV6-1	TRBJ2-3	-	CASSERRDESTDTQYF	TGTGCCAGCAGTGAAAGGAGGGACGAAAGCACAGATACGCAGTATTTT
TRBV20-1	TRBJ1-4	-	CSASIPGLNEKLFF	TGCAGTGCTAGTATCCCAGGATTAAATGAAAAACTGTTTTTT
TRBV5-1	TRBJ2-2	TRBD2	CASSLLAEGELFF	TGCGCCAGCAGCTTGCTAGCGGAAGGGGAGCTGTTTTTT
TRBV5-1	TRBJ2-3	-	CASSLASSRTDTQYF	TGCGCCAGCAGCTTGGCAAGTTCTCGCACAGATACGCAGTATTTT
TRBV3-1/TRBV3-2	TRBJ2-7	-	CASSQGRTSAYEQYF	TGTGCCAGCAGCCAGGGACGGACAAGTGCCTACGAGCAGTACTTC
TRBV5-1	TRBJ2-7	-	CASSLVGRGEQYF	TGCGCCAGCAGCTTGGTAGGCAGGGGCGAGCAGTACTTC
TRBV19	TRBJ1-5	-	CASSIVWGIDQPQHF	TGTGCCAGTAGTATTGTCTGGGGGATTGATCAGCCCCAGCATTTT
TRBV28	TRBJ2-1	-	CASSLAGFNNEQFF	TGTGCCAGCAGTTTGGCAGGGTTCAACAATGAGCAGTTCTTC
TRBV4-3	TRBJ1-1	-	CASSQAPQGVAGLSTEAFF	TGCGCCAGCAGCCAAGCCCCTCAAGGGGTGGCAGGTCTGAGCACTGAAGCTTTCTTT
TRBV6-5	TRBJ2-1	-	CASSYLEHSYNEQFF	TGTGCCAGCAGTTACCTCGAGCACTCCTACAATGAGCAGTTCTTC
TRBV5-6	TRBJ1-1	-	CATRTHQGTEAFF	TGTGCCACCCGCACTCATCAGGGGACTGAAGCTTTCTTT